One and the same sample provided the 10 T cell receptor beta chains below, sequenced in a study of CDR3 diversity in severe acne. One entry per CDR3 protein, called by TCRdb with MiXCR from the PCR reads. Here the sample spans around 85,000 distinct CDR3 sequences, less than 65% being singletons. The material sequenced was blood. These TCRs come from a male donor with severe acne vulgaris.

The sample holds many counts of this clonotype. The gene calls are TRBV2 and TRBJ1-1; D gene uncertain. Trimming cost V 4 bases and J 5 bases, with 2 bases left between them. This CDR3 contains 10 residues. Per the germline V gene, CDR1 is SNHLY and CDR2 is FYNNEI. Written as DNA, the CDR3 is TGTGCCAGCAGTGTGACTGAAGCTTTCTTT. The encoded protein is CASSVTEAFF.

V and J are TRBV10-3 and TRBJ2-2; possible D gene TRBD2, 6 bases. Trimming pared 7 bases from V and 0 bases from J, leaving 15 bases between. In germline, CDR1 is ENHRY, CDR2 SYGVKD. The CDR3 spans 16 residues. The CDR3 bases are TGTGCCATCACTGACAGCGGGCAAGCGAACACCGGGGAGCTGTTTTTT. Amino acids: CAITDSGQANTGELFF.

This clonotype was counted at least ten times. The rearrangement joins TRBV11-2 to TRBJ2-7; 10 nucleotides align to TRBD2. The V segment lost 2 bases and the J segment 5 bases; nucleotides outside the gene matches: 6. Germline V gene lookup returns CDR1 SGHAT and CDR2 FQNNGV. The CDR3 runs to 15 residues. The CDR3 spells CASSLLPSGRNEQYF. Written as DNA, the CDR3 is TGTGCCAGCAGCTTACTCCCTAGCGGGAGAAACGAGCAGTACTTC.

Here the CDR3 reads CASSWVDRQETQYF. CDR3 nucleotides: TGTGCCAGCAGCTGGGTGGACAGACAAGAGACCCAGTACTTC. V is TRBV7-2 and J is TRBJ2-5; TRBD1 is a possible D gene (6 bases). The CDR3 length is 14 residues. Trimming removed 4 bases at V and 2 bases at J, with 11 bases between. Germline V gene lookup returns CDR1 SGHTA and CDR2 FQGNSA. Full variable domain (outside the CDR3, taken from reference TRBV7-2 and TRBJ2-5): GAGVSQSPSNKVTEKGKDVELRCDPISGHTALYWYRQSLGQGLEFLIYFQGNSAPDKSGLPSDRFSAERTGGSVSTLTIQRTQQEDSAVYLCASSWVDRQETQYFGPGTRLLVL.

The rearrangement links TRBV24-1 to TRBJ1-1; D is perhaps TRBD1 (6 bases). The CDR3 consists of 14 residues. Trimming cost V 12 bases and J 6 bases, with 22 bases left between them. Germline CDR1 is KGHDR and CDR2 is SFDVKD. The CDR3 protein is CAARQDYFGAEAFF. CDR3 bases: TGTGCCGCAAGACAGGACTACTTCGGCGCTGAAGCTTTCTTT.

This clonotype was detected a few times. The chain couples TRBV9 to TRBJ2-1; 10 positions match TRBD2. The CDR3 length is 17 residues. With V trimmed by 3 bases and J by 4 bases, 10 bases remained unmatched. Looked up from germline, CDR1 is SGDLS and CDR2 is YYNGEE. The CDR3 protein is CASSAGAGTSVYNEQFF. CDR3 coding DNA: TGTGCCAGCAGCGCTGGGGCCGGGACTAGCGTTTACAATGAGCAGTTCTTC.

CDR3 in DNA: TGTGCCAGCAGCCCCGGTGGCTTGAAGTACCAAGAGACCCAGTACTTC. Amino acids: CASSPGGLKYQETQYF. The rearrangement links TRBV5-6 to TRBJ2-5; D unclear. Per germline, CDR1 SGHDT and CDR2 YYEEEE. The length of the CDR3 is 16 residues. V lost 4 bases and J 0 bases, leaving 16 bases between the germline ends.

V usage is TRBV24-1 and J usage is TRBJ1-1, with D possibly matching TRBD1 (5 bases). V lost 4 bases to trimming and J lost 1 base, with 9 bases between them. The length of the CDR3 is 14 residues. Germline lookup yields CDR1 KGHDR and CDR2 SFDVKD. CDR3 sequence: CATSDSGRNTEAFF. The CDR3 DNA sequence: TGTGCCACCAGTGACTCAGGGAGGAACACTGAAGCTTTCTTT.

This clonotype was found many times. The chain is built from TRBV11-3 and TRBJ2-2; maybe TRBD2 (5 bases). Between the trimmed V and J ends, which lost 8 bases and 4 bases, there was a span of 14 bases. The germline gives CDR1 SGHNT, CDR2 YENEEA. CDR3 length: 14 residues. In DNA, the CDR3 is TGTGCCAGCGGAGCCCGGACTCTCACCGGGGAGCTGTTTTTT. It translates to CASGARTLTGELFF.

This chain links TRBV19 with TRBJ1-1, with TRBD1 matching 7 bases. The V and J ends lost 5 bases and 3 bases, in that order; junction bases with no gene match: 9. CDR1 LNHDA and CDR2 SQIVND come from the germline V gene (reference sequence). The CDR3 has 15 residues. CDR3 nucleotides: TGTGCCAGTAGTGTTGCGCAGGGGGGATACACTGAAGCTTTCTTT. This translates into CASSVAQGGYTEAFF.